This T cell receptor beta chain was profiled in a study of CD8+CD57+ T cells in acquired aplastic anemia. Study as a whole: Sorted CD4+ and CD8+ cell DNA averaged roughly 3 ug. Overall study findings and caveats: It was found that nearly 30 CD8+ CDR3 sequences were shared between patients and controls. Patients were compared with controls for CD8+ Simpson's diversity, and no significant difference emerged.

The use of genomic DNA as template underpinned the TCR beta VDJ and CDR3 profiling. TCRdb independently ran MiXCR on the reads; one entry per CDR3 protein. The sample includes 180,000 or so distinct CDR3 sequences, 47% seen only once; the top ten take about 1%. With respect to this clonotype: Antigen: not known.

V gave up 4 bases and J gave up 4 bases; unmatched junction bases: 10. There are 15 residues in the CDR3. Per the germline V gene, CDR1 is SGHAT and CDR2 is FQNNGV. Sequencing involved patients with CD8+CD57+ cell expansion previously shown by flow cytometry. The diagnosis in all patients was severe acquired aplastic anemia. The sequence was collected from a human donor with aplastic anemia. Sequencing was carried out using sorted CD4+, CD8+, or CD8+CD57+ T cells (not recorded which) from PBMCs. This chain joins TRBV11-2 and TRBJ2-7; 7 bases are a match to TRBD1. CDR3 nucleotide sequence: TGTGCCAGCAGCTCATCGACCGGGACAGTTTACGAGCAGTACTTC. Its translation: CASSSSTGTVYEQYF.